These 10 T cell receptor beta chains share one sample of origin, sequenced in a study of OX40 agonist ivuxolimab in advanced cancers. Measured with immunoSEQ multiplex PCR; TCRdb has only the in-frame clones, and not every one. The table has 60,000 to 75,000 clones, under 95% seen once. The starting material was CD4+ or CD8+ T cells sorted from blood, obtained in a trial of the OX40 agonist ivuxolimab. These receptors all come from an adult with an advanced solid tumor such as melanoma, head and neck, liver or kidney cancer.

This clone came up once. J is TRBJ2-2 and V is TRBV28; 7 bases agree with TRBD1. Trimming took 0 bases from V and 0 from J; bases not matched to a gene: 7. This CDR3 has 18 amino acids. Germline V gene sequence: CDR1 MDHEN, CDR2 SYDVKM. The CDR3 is CASSLWGTGTANTGELFF. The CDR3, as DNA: TGTGCCAGCAGTTTATGGGGGACCGGGACAGCGAACACCGGGGAGCTGTTTTTT.

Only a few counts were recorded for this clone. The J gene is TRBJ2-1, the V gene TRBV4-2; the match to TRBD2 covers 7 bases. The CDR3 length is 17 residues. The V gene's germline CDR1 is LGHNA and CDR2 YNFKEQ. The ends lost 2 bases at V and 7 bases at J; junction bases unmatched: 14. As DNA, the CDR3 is TGTGCCAGCAGCCAACCTACCCCGGGCGCGGGAGTTAATGAGCAGTTCTTC. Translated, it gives CASSQPTPGAGVNEQFF.

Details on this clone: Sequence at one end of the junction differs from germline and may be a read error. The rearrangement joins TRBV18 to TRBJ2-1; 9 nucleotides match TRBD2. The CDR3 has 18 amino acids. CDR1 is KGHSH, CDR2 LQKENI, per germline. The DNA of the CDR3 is TGTGCCAGCTCCCCACGCTTAGCGGGAGAAATTATCTACAATGAGCAGTTCTTC. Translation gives CASSPRLAGEIIYNEQFF.

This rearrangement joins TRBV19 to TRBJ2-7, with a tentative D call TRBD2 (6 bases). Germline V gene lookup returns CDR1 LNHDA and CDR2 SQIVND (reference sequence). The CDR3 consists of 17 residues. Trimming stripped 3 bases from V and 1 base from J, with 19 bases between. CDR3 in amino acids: CASSIGRGAINSYEQYF. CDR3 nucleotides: TGTGCCAGTAGTATTGGGCGGGGAGCAATTAATTCCTACGAGCAGTACTTC.

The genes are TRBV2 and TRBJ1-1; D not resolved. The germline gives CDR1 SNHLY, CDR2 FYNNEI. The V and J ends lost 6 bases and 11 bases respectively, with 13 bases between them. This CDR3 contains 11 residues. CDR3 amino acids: CASREAGLAFF. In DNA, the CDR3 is TGTGCCAGCAGAGAGGCGGGATTGGCTTTCTTT.

In DNA, the CDR3 is TGTGCCAGCAGCGGGCAGGGTAACGAGCAGTACTTC. Encoded protein: CASSGQGNEQYF. This sequence joins TRBV9 and TRBJ2-7, with D perhaps matching TRBD1 (5 bases). The ends were cut back, 3 bases at V and 5 bases at J, with 9 bases in the middle. The CDR3 totals 12 residues. Looked up from germline, CDR1 is SGDLS and CDR2 is YYNGEE. The variable domain in full, completed from reference TRBV9 and TRBJ2-7, reads DSGVTQTPKHLITATGQRVTLRCSPRSGDLSVYWYQQSLDQGLQFLIQYYNGEERAKGNILERFSAQQFPDLHSELNLSSLELGDSALYFCASSGQGNEQYFGPGTRLTVT.

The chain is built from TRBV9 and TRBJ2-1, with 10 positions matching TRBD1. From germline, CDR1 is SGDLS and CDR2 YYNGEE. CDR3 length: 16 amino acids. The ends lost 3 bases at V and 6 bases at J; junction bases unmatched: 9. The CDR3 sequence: CASSGDRDRGRNEQFF. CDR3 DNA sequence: TGTGCCAGCAGCGGGGACCGGGACAGGGGTCGCAATGAGCAGTTCTTC.

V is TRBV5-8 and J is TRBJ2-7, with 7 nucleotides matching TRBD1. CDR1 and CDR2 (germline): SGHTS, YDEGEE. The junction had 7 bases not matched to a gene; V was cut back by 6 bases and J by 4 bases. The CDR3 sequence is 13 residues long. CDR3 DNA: TGTGCCAGCACCTCGACAGGGCGGTACGAGCAGTACTTC. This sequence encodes CASTSTGRYEQYF.

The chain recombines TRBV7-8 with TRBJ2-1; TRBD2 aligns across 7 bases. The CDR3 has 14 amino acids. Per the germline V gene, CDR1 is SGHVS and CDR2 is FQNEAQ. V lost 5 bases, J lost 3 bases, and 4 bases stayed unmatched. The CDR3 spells CASSPGLDYNEQFF. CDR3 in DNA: TGTGCCAGCAGCCCCGGACTAGACTACAATGAGCAGTTCTTC. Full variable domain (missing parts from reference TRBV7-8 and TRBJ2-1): GAGVSQSPRYKVAKRGQDVALRCDPISGHVSLFWYQQALGQGPEFLTYFQNEAQLDKSGLPSDRFFAERPEGSVSTLKIQRTQQEDSAVYLCASSPGLDYNEQFFGPGTRLTVL.

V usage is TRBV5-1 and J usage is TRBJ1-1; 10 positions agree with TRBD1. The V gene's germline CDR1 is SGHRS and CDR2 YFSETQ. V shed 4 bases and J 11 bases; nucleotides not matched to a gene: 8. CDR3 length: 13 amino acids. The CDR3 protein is CASSPGQGWFAFF. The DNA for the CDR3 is TGCGCCAGCAGCCCGGGACAGGGGTGGTTTGCTTTCTTT.